What follows is one TCR beta chain and its context. Its specificity is unknown. This record comes from a study of cytomegalovirus exposure and HLA in healthy donors. Overall study findings and caveats: Cytomegalovirus-associated status was assigned to 164 TCR beta chains. Upon later analysis, TCR association rates were observed to vary by HLA locus, being highest for DRB1 and lowest for HLA-C. Previously analyzed data showed that most TCR beta V segments were productive at a frequency of about 87% or about 30%. Presence/absence analysis assumed near-uniform sequencing depth across donors.

It was with 60 Vbeta and 13 Jbeta primers that the PCR ran. Some clones are missing from TCRdb's copy, which holds only in-frame ones; the method was immunoSEQ multiplex PCR. The table includes about 200,000 clones, roughly 13% detected once. Germline CDR1 is MDHEN and CDR2 is SYDVKM. The CDR3 runs 15 residues. V was shortened by 6 bases and J by 4 bases, with 16 bases between the two germline ends. The gene calls are TRBV28 and TRBJ1-5, with TRBD1 as a possible D gene (6 bases). The TCR comes from a man aged 50-60 years in good health and CMV-seropositive. Sample: PBMCs. This chain's CDR3 is CASRLDRNANQPQHF. CDR3 coding DNA: TGTGCCAGCAGATTGGACAGAAATGCGAATCAGCCCCAGCATTTT.